The subject of this entry is one T cell receptor (beta chain). The data belong to a study of OX40 agonist ivuxolimab in advanced cancers. Sequencing used immunoSEQ multiplex PCR; TCRdb keeps in-frame clones, though not all of them. The sample lists tens of thousands of clones, approximately 89% occurring once. This sequence was found in an adult with an advanced solid tumor such as melanoma, head and neck, liver or kidney cancer. The starting material was CD4+ or CD8+ T cells sorted from blood, obtained in a trial of the OX40 agonist ivuxolimab.

Here the CDR3 reads CASSFGGFSYEQYF. In DNA, the CDR3 is TGTGCCAGCAGCTTCGGGGGCTTCTCCTACGAGCAGTACTTC. This chain joins TRBV11-3 and TRBJ2-7; D possibly uses TRBD1 or TRBD2 (6 bases each). Germline V CDR1 and CDR2: SGHNT, YENEEA. CDR3 length equals 14 residues. The V end lost 3 bases, the J end lost 0 bases, and 9 bases lay between the germline ends.